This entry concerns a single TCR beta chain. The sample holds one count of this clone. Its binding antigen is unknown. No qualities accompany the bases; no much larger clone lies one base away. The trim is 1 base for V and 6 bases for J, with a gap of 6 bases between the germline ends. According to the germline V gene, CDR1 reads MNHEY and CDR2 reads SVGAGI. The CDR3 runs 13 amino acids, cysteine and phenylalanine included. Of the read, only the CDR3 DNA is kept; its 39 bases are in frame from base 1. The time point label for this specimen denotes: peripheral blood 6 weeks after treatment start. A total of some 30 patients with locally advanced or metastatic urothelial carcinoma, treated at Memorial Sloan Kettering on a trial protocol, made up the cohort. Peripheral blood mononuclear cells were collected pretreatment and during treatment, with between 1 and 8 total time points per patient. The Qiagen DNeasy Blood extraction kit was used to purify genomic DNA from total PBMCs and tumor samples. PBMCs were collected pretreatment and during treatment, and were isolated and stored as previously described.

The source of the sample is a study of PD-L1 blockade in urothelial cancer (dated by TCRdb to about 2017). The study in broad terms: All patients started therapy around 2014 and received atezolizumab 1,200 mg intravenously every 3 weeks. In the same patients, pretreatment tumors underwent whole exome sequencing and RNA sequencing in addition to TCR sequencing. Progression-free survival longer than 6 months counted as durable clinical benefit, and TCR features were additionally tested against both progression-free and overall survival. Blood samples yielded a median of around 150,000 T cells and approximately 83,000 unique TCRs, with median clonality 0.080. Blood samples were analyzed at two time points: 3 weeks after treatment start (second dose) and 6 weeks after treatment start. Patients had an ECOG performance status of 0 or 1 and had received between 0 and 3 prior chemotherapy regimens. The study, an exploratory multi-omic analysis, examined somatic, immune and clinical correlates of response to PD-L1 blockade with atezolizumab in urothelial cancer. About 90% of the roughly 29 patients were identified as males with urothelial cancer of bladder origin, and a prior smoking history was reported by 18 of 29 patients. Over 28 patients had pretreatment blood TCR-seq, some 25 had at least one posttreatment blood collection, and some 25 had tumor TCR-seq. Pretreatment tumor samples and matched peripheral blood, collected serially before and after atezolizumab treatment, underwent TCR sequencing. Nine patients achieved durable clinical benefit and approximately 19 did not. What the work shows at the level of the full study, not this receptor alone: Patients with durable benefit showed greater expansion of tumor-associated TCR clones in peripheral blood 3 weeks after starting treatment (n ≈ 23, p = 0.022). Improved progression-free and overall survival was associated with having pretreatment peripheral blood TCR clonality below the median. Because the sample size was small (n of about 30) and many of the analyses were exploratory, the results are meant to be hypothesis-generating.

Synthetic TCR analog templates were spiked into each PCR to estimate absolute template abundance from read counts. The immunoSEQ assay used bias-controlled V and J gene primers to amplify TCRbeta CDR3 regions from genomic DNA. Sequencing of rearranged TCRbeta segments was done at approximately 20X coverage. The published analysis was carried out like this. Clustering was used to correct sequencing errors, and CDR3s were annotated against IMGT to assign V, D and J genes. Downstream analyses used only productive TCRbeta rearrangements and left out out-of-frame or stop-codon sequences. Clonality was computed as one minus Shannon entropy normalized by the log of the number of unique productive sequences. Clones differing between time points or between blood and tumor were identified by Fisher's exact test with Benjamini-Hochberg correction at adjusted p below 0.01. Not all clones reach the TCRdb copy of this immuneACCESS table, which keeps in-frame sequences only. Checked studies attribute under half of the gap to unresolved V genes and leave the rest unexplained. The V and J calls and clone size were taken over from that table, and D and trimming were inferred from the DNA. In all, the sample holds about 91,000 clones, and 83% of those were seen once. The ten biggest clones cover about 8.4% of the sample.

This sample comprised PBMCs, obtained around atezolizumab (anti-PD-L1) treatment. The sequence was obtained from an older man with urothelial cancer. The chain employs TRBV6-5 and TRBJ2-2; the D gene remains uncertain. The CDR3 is CASSYFGSGELFF. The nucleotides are TGTGCCAGCAGTTACTTCGGTTCCGGGGAGCTGTTTTTT.